Sequencing of this T cell receptor beta chain was carried out in a study of cytomegalovirus exposure and HLA in healthy donors. CDR1 SGDLS and CDR2 YYNGEE come from the germline V gene. The CDR3 spans 19 residues. V dropped 3 bases and J dropped 5; count of bases not matched to a gene: 19. About this clone: The antigen is unknown.

Findings and caveats of the study: The later analysis indicated that the majority of CMV-associated TCR beta chains appeared HLA-restricted. TCR beta sequences numbering roughly 16,000 were associated with HLA alleles at 0.05 false discovery rate in a later analysis. Reportedly, fewer N-insertions than the approximately 700-donor mean appeared in an Asian-associated ancestry cluster in a later analysis. Rarity characterized most TCR sequences, yet some public TCRs appeared in many donors.

PCR involved 60 Vbeta and 13 Jbeta primers. TCRdb's copy holds only in-frame clones and misses some; the assay was immunoSEQ multiplex PCR. The data show a few hundred thousand clones, 70% to 90% seen once. The V call is TRBV9, the J call TRBJ2-3; 9 bases fit TRBD2. The TCR sequence derives from a man aged 30 to 39 in good health and CMV-seronegative. Specimen: PBMCs. CDR3 coding DNA: TGTGCCAGCAGCGAGACCCTAGTGCGGGGGGGTAGTGTTGTAGATACGCAGTATTTT. Translation: CASSETLVRGGSVVDTQYF.